Given below is one TCR beta chain in context. The data stem from a study of OX40 agonist ivuxolimab in advanced cancers. Study information: Males comprised about 78% of the group, whose mean age was 60 years (range 23 to 79). Therapy given before enrollment (anti-PD-1, anti-PD-L1 or anti-CTLA-4) was allowed, and roughly 41% had some.

Some clones are missing from TCRdb's copy, which holds only in-frame ones; the method was immunoSEQ multiplex PCR. The sample holds 50,000 to 65,000 clones, approximately 86% seen once. The sequencing here drew on CD4+ or CD8+ T cells sorted from blood, taken in a trial of the OX40 agonist ivuxolimab. The source is an adult with an advanced solid tumor such as melanoma, head and neck, liver or kidney cancer.

The CDR3 spells CAWSASAYEQYF. The CDR3, as DNA: TGTGCCTGGAGTGCTAGTGCCTACGAGCAGTACTTC. V and J are TRBV30 and TRBJ2-7; D is unresolved. Germline loops: CDR1 GTSNPN, CDR2 SVGIG (reference sequence). CDR3 size: 12 residues. V was cut by 1 base and J by 2 bases, with 6 bases left in between.